Each of the 4 T cell receptor beta chains below was sequenced from the same sample in a study of response to subunit inactivated influenza vaccine. TCRdb redid the calling of the RT-PCR reads with MiXCR, one entry per CDR3 protein. The table records approximately 520,000 distinct CDR3 sequences, 15% to 20% of them present only once. Sequencing was performed on CD4+ T cells sorted from PBMCs, taken roughly 24 months after vaccination. The receptors were sampled from a man aged 50 to 75 who received an inactivated influenza vaccine.

This clonotype was detected only a few times. This chain joins TRBV12-3 or TRBV12-4 and TRBJ2-5, with D uncertain. V was cut by 6 bases and J by 2 bases, with 7 bases left in between. The length of the CDR3 is 12 residues. CDR3 DNA sequence: TGTGCCAGCAGGTACCTTCAAGAGACCCAGTACTTC. It codes for CASRYLQETQYF.

The chain is built from TRBV10-2 and TRBJ1-4, with 8 bases lining up with TRBD1. The CDR3 contains 14 residues. V dropped 8 bases and J dropped 7; count of bases not matched to a gene: 9. Germline CDR1 WSHSY, CDR2 SAAADI. CDR3 DNA: TGCGCCAGCGGACATGGACAGGGCGGTGAAAAACTGTTTTTT. The encoded protein is CASGHGQGGEKLFF.

In this sample, this clonotype turned up a few times. J is TRBJ2-1 and V is TRBV15, with 9 bases fitting TRBD2. V shed 3 bases and J 4 bases; nucleotides not matched to a gene: 4. This CDR3 has 15 amino acids. The germline V gene has CDR1 LNHNV and CDR2 YYDKDF (reference sequence). The CDR3 spells CATSSSGSFYNEQFF. The CDR3 region has the DNA TGTGCCACCAGCAGTAGCGGGAGTTTTTACAATGAGCAGTTCTTC.

This clonotype was counted a few times. The chain uses TRBV28 and TRBJ1-5, with a weak D call TRBD1 (6 bases). The CDR3 length is 14 residues. V lost 4 bases and J lost 4, with 11 bases in between. Germline V gene lookup returns CDR1 MDHEN and CDR2 SYDVKM. Here the CDR3 reads CASSSGQTNQPQHF. Written as DNA, the CDR3 is TGTGCCAGCAGTTCCGGACAGACAAATCAGCCCCAGCATTTT. Complete variable domain (other parts from reference TRBV28 and TRBJ1-5): DVKVTQSSRYLVKRTGEKVFLECVQDMDHENMFWYRQDPGLGLRLIYFSYDVKMKEKGDIPEGYSVSREKKERFSLILESASTNQTSMYLCASSSGQTNQPQHFGDGTRLSIL.